Below, 6 T cell receptor beta chains from the same sample are listed, as sequenced in a study of T-cell reconstitution after alpha-beta-depleted transplantation in children. Preparation of the TCRbeta library was carried out with unique molecular identifiers. MiXCR, run by TCRdb on the PCR reads, gives a single entry per CDR3 protein. The sample has hundreds of thousands of distinct CDR3 sequences, around 13% seen once. The specimen was PBMCs, collected before TCRalphabeta/CD19-depleted stem cell transplant. The receptors here all came from a girl aged 2 to 9 with congenital amegakaryocytic thrombocytopenia, due to receive a stem cell transplant.

In this sample, this clonotype turned up a few times. This chain uses TRBV20-1 with TRBJ2-1, with D possibly matching TRBD2 (6 bases). The CDR3 extends over 15 amino acids. Between the trimmed V and J ends, which lost 0 bases and 1 base, there was a span of 10 bases. From germline, CDR1 is DFQATT and CDR2 SNEGSKA (reference sequence). For the CDR3, the DNA is TGCAGTGCTAGAGATCTGGGAGGTTCCTACAATGAGCAGTTCTTC. Amino acids: CSARDLGGSYNEQFF.

In nucleotides, the CDR3 is TGCGCCAGCAGCTTGGGTGCGGGGGTAAACTATGGCTACACCTTC. It is translated as CASSLGAGVNYGYTF. The chain recombines TRBV5-1 with TRBJ1-2; D perhaps matches TRBD1 (5 bases). There are 15 residues in the CDR3. Per the germline V gene, CDR1 is SGHRS and CDR2 is YFSETQ. V lost 0 bases, J lost 2 bases, and 11 bases lay in between.

The chain is built from TRBV7-9 and TRBJ2-3; D ambiguous. The J call may be incorrect, as the DNA end agrees better with TRBJ1-5. The length of the CDR3 is 11 residues. Germline CDR1 SEHNR, CDR2 FQNEAQ (reference sequence). CDR3 sequence (DNA): TGTGCCAGCAGCTTGGGAGATACGCAGCATTTT. Translated, it gives CASSLGDTQHF.

This clonotype occurred a few times. The genes are TRBV6-2 or TRBV6-3 and TRBJ1-5; TRBD1 might be the D (5 bases). Trimming shortened V by 8 bases and J by 7 bases, and 15 bases separated the two germline ends. Germline-derived CDR1 and CDR2 are MNHEY and SVGEGT. The CDR3 loop spans 13 amino acids. CDR3: CASGRGPPQPQHF. Here the CDR3 DNA reads TGTGCCAGCGGGAGGGGCCCTCCCCAGCCCCAGCATTTT.

This clonotype was detected ten times or more. The chain has TRBV7-2 and TRBJ1-6; D gene ambiguous. The germline V and J ends were trimmed by 2 bases and 11 bases, with 7 bases remaining between them. This CDR3 is built from 12 residues. The germline V gene has CDR1 SGHTA and CDR2 FQGNSA. The CDR3 sequence: CASSLRHAPLHF. In DNA, the CDR3 is TGTGCCAGCAGCTTAAGGCACGCACCCCTCCACTTT. The variable domain in full, with the rest retrieved from reference TRBV7-2 and TRBJ1-6, is GAGVSQSPSNKVTEKGKDVELRCDPISGHTALYWYRQSLGQGLEFLIYFQGNSAPDKSGLPSDRFSAERTGGSVSTLTIQRTQQEDSAVYLCASSLRHAPLHFGNGTRLTVT.

This chain uses TRBV5-1 with TRBJ2-3; 12 bases are a match to TRBD2. The J segment lost 8 bases and the V segment lost 4 bases, leaving 11 bases of the junction unmatched. Germline V CDR1 and CDR2: SGHRS, YFSETQ. This CDR3 region has 16 residues. CDR3 in DNA: TGCGCCAGCAGCAGATGGACTAGCGGGATTGCTTCTACGCAGTATTTT. The encoded protein is CASSRWTSGIASTQYF.